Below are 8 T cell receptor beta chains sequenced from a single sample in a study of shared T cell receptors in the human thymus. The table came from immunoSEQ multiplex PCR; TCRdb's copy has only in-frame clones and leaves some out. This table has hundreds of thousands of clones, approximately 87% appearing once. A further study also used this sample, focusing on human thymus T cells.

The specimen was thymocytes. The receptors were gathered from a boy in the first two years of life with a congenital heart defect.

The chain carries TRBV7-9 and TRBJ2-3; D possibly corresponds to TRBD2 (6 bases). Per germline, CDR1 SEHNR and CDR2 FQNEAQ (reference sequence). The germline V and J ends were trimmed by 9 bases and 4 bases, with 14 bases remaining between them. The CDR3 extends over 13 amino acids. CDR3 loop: CASPEGSPDTQYF. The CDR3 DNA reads TGTGCCAGTCCGGAGGGTAGCCCAGATACGCAGTATTTT.

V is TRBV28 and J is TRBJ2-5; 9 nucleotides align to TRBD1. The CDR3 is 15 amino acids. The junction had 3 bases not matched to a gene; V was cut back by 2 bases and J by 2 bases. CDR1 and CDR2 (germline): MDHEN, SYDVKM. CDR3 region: CASSLETGGQETQYF. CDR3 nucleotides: TGTGCCAGCAGTTTAGAGACAGGGGGGCAAGAGACCCAGTACTTC.

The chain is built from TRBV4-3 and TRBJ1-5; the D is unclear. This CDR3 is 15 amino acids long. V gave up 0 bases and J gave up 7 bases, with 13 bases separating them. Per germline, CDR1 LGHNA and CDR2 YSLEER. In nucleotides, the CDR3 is TGCGCCAGCAGCCAAGAAGTGCTCGGGTCGCAGCCCCAGCATTTT. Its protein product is CASSQEVLGSQPQHF.

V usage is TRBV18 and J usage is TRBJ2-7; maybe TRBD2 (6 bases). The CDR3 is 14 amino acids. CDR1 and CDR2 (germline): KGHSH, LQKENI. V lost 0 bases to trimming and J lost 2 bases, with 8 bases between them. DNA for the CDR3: TGTGCCAGCTCACCACCGGGACTCCCCTACGAGCAGTACTTC. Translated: CASSPPGLPYEQYF.

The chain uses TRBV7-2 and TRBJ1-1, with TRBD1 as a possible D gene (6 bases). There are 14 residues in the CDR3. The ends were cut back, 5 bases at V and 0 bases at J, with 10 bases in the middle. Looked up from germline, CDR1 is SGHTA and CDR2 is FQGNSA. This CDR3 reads CASSTRTVNTEAFF. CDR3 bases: TGTGCCAGCAGCACTCGGACAGTGAACACTGAAGCTTTCTTT.

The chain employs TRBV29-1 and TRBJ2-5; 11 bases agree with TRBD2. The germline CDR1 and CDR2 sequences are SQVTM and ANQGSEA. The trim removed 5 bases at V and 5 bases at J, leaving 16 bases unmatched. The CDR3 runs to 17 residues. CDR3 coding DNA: TGCAGCGTTCAAGGCCCGTTACTAGCGGGAGAATGGGAGACCCAGTACTTC. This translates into CSVQGPLLAGEWETQYF.

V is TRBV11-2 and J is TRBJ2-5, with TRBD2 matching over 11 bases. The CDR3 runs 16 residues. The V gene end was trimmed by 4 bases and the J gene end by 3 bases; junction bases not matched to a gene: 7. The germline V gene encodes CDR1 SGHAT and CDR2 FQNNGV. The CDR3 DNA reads TGTGCCAGCAGCTCCGAGGGACTAGCGGTGAAAGAGACCCAGTACTTC. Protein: CASSSEGLAVKETQYF. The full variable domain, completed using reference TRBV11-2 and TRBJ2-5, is EAGVAQSPRYKIIEKRQSVAFWCNPISGHATLYWYQQILGQGPKLLIQFQNNGVVDDSQLPKDRFSAERLKGVDSTLKIQPAKLEDSAVYLCASSSEGLAVKETQYFGPGTRLLVL.

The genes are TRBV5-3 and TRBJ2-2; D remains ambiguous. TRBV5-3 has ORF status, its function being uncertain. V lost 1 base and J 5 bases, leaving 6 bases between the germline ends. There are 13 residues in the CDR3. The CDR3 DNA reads TGTGCCAGAAGCTTGTTCACAACCGGGGAGCTGTTTTTT. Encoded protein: CARSLFTTGELFF.